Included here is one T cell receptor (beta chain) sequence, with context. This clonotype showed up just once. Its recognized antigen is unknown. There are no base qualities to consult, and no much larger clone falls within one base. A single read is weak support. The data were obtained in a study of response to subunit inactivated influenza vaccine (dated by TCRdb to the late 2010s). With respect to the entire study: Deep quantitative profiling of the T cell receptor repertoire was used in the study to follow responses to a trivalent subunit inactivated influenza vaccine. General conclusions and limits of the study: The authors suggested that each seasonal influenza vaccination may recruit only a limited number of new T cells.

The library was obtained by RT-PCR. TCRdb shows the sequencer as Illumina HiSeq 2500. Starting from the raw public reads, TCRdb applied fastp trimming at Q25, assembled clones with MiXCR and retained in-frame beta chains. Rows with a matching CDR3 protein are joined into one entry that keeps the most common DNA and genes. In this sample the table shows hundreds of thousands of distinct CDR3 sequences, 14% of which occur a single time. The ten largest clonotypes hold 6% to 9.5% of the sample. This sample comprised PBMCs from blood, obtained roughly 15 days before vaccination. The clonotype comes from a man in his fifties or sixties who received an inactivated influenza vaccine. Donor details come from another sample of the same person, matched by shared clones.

The sequence in DNA is TGTGCCAGCAGTTTAATCCTAGCGGGGGCCATGGGGGGTGAGCAGTACTTC. Its protein reads: CASSLILAGAMGGEQYF. Rearrangement joined TRBV28 to TRBJ2-7, with 10 bases matching TRBD2. Compared with germline, V lacks 2 bases and J lacks 7 bases; bases without a gene match: 14. The CDR3 measures 17 amino acids from cysteine to phenylalanine. Kept here is only the CDR3 DNA, which spans 51 bases and is read in frame from base 1. Looking up the germline V gene yields CDR1 MDHEN and CDR2 SYDVKM.